This is a list of T cell receptor beta chains from one sample in a study of blood T cell repertoires in COVID-19. Sequencing used immunoSEQ multiplex PCR; TCRdb keeps in-frame clones, though not all of them. The sample yields approximately 120,000 clones, about 85% seen once. The sequenced sample was peripheral blood. The receptors originated from a human donor in a cohort sampled during active COVID-19. CDR3s include the opening cysteine and the closing phenylalanine or tryptophan. The D gene is left open where the match is weak. Clone sizes are given selectively: once, few, many, or a class where the clone is expanded.

TRBV14,TRBJ1-2,-,-,TGTGCCAGCAGCCAAGCACGAGGATATGGCTACACCTTC,CASSQARGYGYTF
TRBV29-1,TRBJ2-6,-,-,TGCAGCGTCGGGGAAACTGGGGCCAACGTCCTGACTTTC,CSVGETGANVLTF
TRBV5-1,TRBJ1-1,-,-,TGCGCCAGCAGCTTGTGGACGGACATGAACACTGAAGCTTTCTTT,CASSLWTDMNTEAFF
TRBV6-1,TRBJ1-5,-,-,TGTGCCAGCAGTGAAGCGGCCCAGGGTGGCAATCAGCCCCAGCATTTT,CASSEAAQGGNQPQHF
TRBV19,TRBJ2-6,-,-,TGTGCCAGTACCCTCCTCTCTGGGGCCAACGTCCTGACTTTC,CASTLLSGANVLTF
TRBV21-1,TRBJ2-1,-,few,TGTGCCAGCAGCAAATCCCGGGACAGGGTTCCCGGTACCTCCTACAATGAGCAGTTCTTC,CASSKSRDRVPGTSYNEQFF
TRBV5-1,TRBJ1-1,-,-,TGCGCCAGCAGCTTGGTGAGGTCAACTACGAACACTGAAGCTTTCTTT,CASSLVRSTTNTEAFF
TRBV5-1,TRBJ1-6,-,-,TGCGCCAGCAGCTTGGGGGCAGAGCCCCTCCACTTT,CASSLGAEPLHF
TRBV6-2/TRBV6-3,TRBJ1-5,-,-,TGTGCCAGCAGTTACTACAGTAGCAATCAGCCCCAGCATTTT,CASSYYSSNQPQHF
TRBV3-1/TRBV3-2,TRBJ1-6,TRBD1,-,TGTGCCAGCAGCCAACTGACAGGGGGAAATTCACCCCTCCACTTT,CASSQLTGGNSPLHF
TRBV7-2,TRBJ2-5,-,-,TGTGCCAGCAGCTTATCCCGGGGGATTGGAAAGACCCAGTACTTC,CASSLSRGIGKTQYF
TRBV30,TRBJ1-2,-,-,TGTGCCGGGACCTCGATCGGCTATGGCTACACCTTC,CAGTSIGYGYTF
TRBV3-1/TRBV3-2,TRBJ1-6,-,-,TGTGCCAGCAGCCGGTTAAGCGTGGGGCATGGGCTTTCCCTCCACTTT,CASSRLSVGHGLSLHF
TRBV7-9,TRBJ1-4,TRBD1,-,TGTGCCACCAAAGAGTCCGCTCGGGACAGGGTTGGAAAACTGTTTTTT,CATKESARDRVGKLFF
TRBV9,TRBJ1-2,-,medium-sized,TGTGCCAGCAGCGCCGGTGGGCAGGGCTATGGCTACACCTTC,CASSAGGQGYGYTF
TRBV5-1,TRBJ2-1,-,-,TGCGCCAGCAGCGCTACTACCGGGACTGGCCCCTACAATGAGCAGTTCTTC,CASSATTGTGPYNEQFF
TRBV7-8,TRBJ2-5,TRBD2,once,TGTGCCAGCAGTCCGGGGGCTAGCGGGCAAGAGACCCAGTACTTC,CASSPGASGQETQYF
TRBV11-3,TRBJ1-2,-,-,TGTGCCAGCAGCTTAGAGGCAGGGTTGAACTATGGCTACACCTTC,CASSLEAGLNYGYTF
TRBV7-9,TRBJ2-3,-,-,TGTGCCAGCAGCCCGGGACTGCGCACAGATACGCAGTATTTT,CASSPGLRTDTQYF
TRBV18,TRBJ1-3,-,-,TGTGCCAGCTCACCCCGTGACAGTCTGAACACCATATATTTT,CASSPRDSLNTIYF
TRBV6-6,TRBJ1-1,-,-,TGTGCCAGCAGTTACCCCCAGGAAGCTTTCTTT,CASSYPQEAFF
TRBV27,TRBJ1-5,-,-,TGTGCCAGCAGCTTTAGTAGTTCGAGCAATCAGCCCCAGCATTTT,CASSFSSSSNQPQHF
TRBV19,TRBJ1-3,-,-,TGTGCCAGTTTAGGGAGGGCCGGAAACACCATATATTTT,CASLGRAGNTIYF
TRBV19,TRBJ2-5,-,-,TGTGCCAGTAGTATCCAGAGGGAGACCCAGTACTTC,CASSIQRETQYF